The 17 T cell receptor beta chains in this list originate from one sample, sequenced in a study of graft-versus-host responses after intestinal transplantation. The table came from immunoSEQ multiplex PCR; TCRdb's copy has only in-frame clones and leaves some out. The data show approximately 60,000 clones, about 90% seen once. The sample here was PBMCs, taken 26 days after transplant. The receptor set was obtained from a human patient who received an intestinal transplant, so some T cells may come from the graft donor.

The rearrangement uses TRBV5-8 and TRBJ1-5; D perhaps matches TRBD1 (5 bases). Trimming took off 5 bases at V and 4 bases at J, with 10 bases between the two ends. The CDR3 sequence is 13 residues long. Germline V CDR1 and CDR2: SGHTS, YDEGEE. The CDR3 coding sequence is TGTGCCAGCAGGGGGCGCGATAATCAGCCCCAGCATTTT. Its protein is CASRGRDNQPQHF.

The gene calls are TRBV7-9 and TRBJ1-1; D call uncertain. This CDR3 contains 14 residues. V gave up 1 base and J gave up 1 base, with 7 bases separating them. Germline V gene lookup returns CDR1 SEHNR and CDR2 FQNEAQ (reference sequence). CDR3 in amino acids: CASSLGEENTEAFF. CDR3 coding DNA: TGTGCCAGCAGCTTAGGAGAGGAGAACACTGAAGCTTTCTTT.

The DNA of the CDR3 is TGTGCCAGCAGCGTAGAGGGGCGCCAGAATGAGCAGTTCTTC. It is translated as CASSVEGRQNEQFF. This sequence joins TRBV9 and TRBJ2-1; possibly TRBD1 for D (5 bases). Germline CDR1 and CDR2: SGDLS and YYNGEE. Trimming stripped 0 bases from V and 7 bases from J, with 11 bases between. This CDR3 contains 14 residues. Based on the CDR3 plus reference TRBV9 and TRBJ2-1, the full variable domain is DSGVTQTPKHLITATGQRVTLRCSPRSGDLSVYWYQQSLDQGLQFLIQYYNGEERAKGNILERFSAQQFPDLHSELNLSSLELGDSALYFCASSVEGRQNEQFFGPGTRLTVL.

The chain joins TRBV12-2 to TRBJ1-5; the table's TRBD1 call for D was not verified on the DNA. TRBV12-2 is assigned pseudogene status. The CDR3 runs 17 residues. In DNA form, the CDR3 reads TGTGCAAGTCGCCGCTGGGACAGGGGTAGAGACGATCAGCCCCAGCATTTT. Residues: CASRRWDRGRDDQPQHF.

Comment on this clone: This same CDR3 is encoded by further DNA sequences in the sample. The chain links TRBV27 to TRBJ2-1; the D gene is possibly TRBD2 (6 bases). The CDR3 contains 12 residues. Trimming left V 6 bases short and J 6 bases short, with 9 bases between. Germline V lookup: CDR1 MNHEY, CDR2 SMNVEV (reference sequence). CDR3 in amino acids: CASSLGGNEQFF. The CDR3 DNA sequence: TGTGCCAGCAGCCTCGGGGGCAATGAGCAGTTCTTC.

The chain couples TRBV4-1 to TRBJ1-2; 9 bases are shared with TRBD1. This CDR3 has 17 amino acids. Trimming removed 0 bases from V and 9 bases from J; junction bases left unmatched: 14. CDR1 and CDR2 (germline): MGHRA, YSYEKL. CDR3 loop: CASSQDSRRRDRVRYTF. CDR3 nucleotide sequence: TGCGCCAGCAGCCAAGACAGTCGCCGCCGGGACAGGGTCCGCTACACCTTC.

The chain combines TRBV2 with TRBJ2-5; 11 positions match TRBD2. The CDR3 has 16 amino acids. V lost 2 bases to trimming and J lost 4 bases; unmatched junction nucleotides: 6. Germline CDR1 reads SNHLY; CDR2 reads FYNNEI. CDR3 sequence: CASSELLAGDLETQYF. The CDR3 DNA reads TGTGCCAGCAGTGAATTACTAGCGGGAGATTTAGAGACCCAGTACTTC.

This rearrangement joins TRBV11-2 to TRBJ1-2; unclear D gene. CDR3 length equals 13 residues. V dropped 5 bases and J dropped 4 bases, with 11 bases sitting between them. Germline V gives CDR1 SGHAT, CDR2 FQNNGV. CDR3 sequence reads: CASSLTGSYGYTF. The CDR3 coding sequence is TGTGCCAGCAGCCTAACGGGTAGCTATGGCTACACCTTC.

This clone has just one count. The chain has TRBV27 and TRBJ1-1; 10 nucleotides agree with TRBD1. The CDR3 is 18 residues long. CDR1 is MNHEY, CDR2 SMNVEV, per germline (reference sequence). V lost 0 bases and J lost 0; bases outside the gene matches: 7. The CDR3 region is CASSLSGQGSPMNTEAFF. CDR3 in DNA: TGTGCCAGCAGTTTATCGGGACAGGGGTCCCCTATGAACACTGAAGCTTTCTTT.

The chain links TRBV30 to TRBJ2-3; D perhaps matches TRBD1 (5 bases). The CDR3 has 11 residues. V was trimmed by 4 bases and J by 8 bases, leaving 10 bases between them. Looked up from germline, CDR1 is GTSNPN and CDR2 is SVGIG (reference sequence). CDR3 protein: CAWKRTSTQYF. Written as DNA, the CDR3 is TGTGCCTGGAAGAGGACAAGTACGCAGTATTTT.

The chain links TRBV7-9 to TRBJ2-1; 9 bases are a match to TRBD1. V was pared by 3 bases and J by 6 bases, with 9 bases of the junction left unmatched. Germline CDR1 and CDR2: SEHNR and FQNEAQ (reference sequence). This CDR3 comprises 16 residues. The CDR3 spells CASSFLQGAEGNEQFF. The CDR3 nucleotides are TGTGCCAGCAGCTTCCTACAGGGGGCAGAAGGCAATGAGCAGTTCTTC.

The table lists this clone with a count of one. J is TRBJ1-2 and V is TRBV10-3; the D is unclear. CDR3 size: 16 residues. With 3 bases removed from V and 1 base from J, the gap between germline ends came to 15 bases. Per the germline V gene, CDR1 is ENHRY and CDR2 is SYGVKD. In DNA form, the CDR3 reads TGTGCCATCAGTGACCCTGCCCGACTAATTAACTATGGCTACACCTTC. Encoded protein: CAISDPARLINYGYTF.

The chain joins TRBV4-2 to TRBJ1-1; unclear D gene. The CDR3 totals 15 residues. V dropped 1 base and J dropped 1 base, with 10 bases sitting between them. The germline gives CDR1 LGHNA, CDR2 YNFKEQ. This CDR3 reads CASSQAAQPNTEAFF. For the CDR3, the DNA is TGTGCCAGCAGCCAAGCCGCACAGCCGAACACTGAAGCTTTCTTT.

This chain uses TRBV6-1 with TRBJ1-2, with unresolved D. Per germline, CDR1 MNHNS and CDR2 SASEGT. Trimming cost V 7 bases and J 8 bases, with 17 bases left between them. CDR3 length equals 13 residues. As DNA, the CDR3 is TGTGCCAGCATATGGCCGGGTAAGCGCGGCTACACCTTC. Its translation: CASIWPGKRGYTF.

This chain joins TRBV5-1 and TRBJ2-3; no clear D. The germline CDR1 and CDR2 sequences are SGHRS and YFSETQ. Between the trimmed V and J ends, which lost 4 bases and 0 bases, there was a span of 6 bases. The CDR3 consists of 13 residues. This CDR3 reads CASSAGSTDTQYF. In DNA form, the CDR3 reads TGCGCCAGCAGCGCAGGTAGCACAGATACGCAGTATTTT.

The chain links TRBV2 to TRBJ1-2; D might be TRBD1 (6 bases). Germline V gene lookup returns CDR1 SNHLY and CDR2 FYNNEI. The CDR3 consists of 13 residues. The V gene lost 5 bases and the J gene lost 6 bases, with 13 bases spanning the gap. For the CDR3, the DNA is TGTGCCAGCAGTCCGCAGGGGTTGCATGGCTACACCTTC. Residues: CASSPQGLHGYTF.

J is TRBJ1-4 and V is TRBV10-2, with D perhaps matching TRBD1 (6 bases). From germline, CDR1 is WSHSY and CDR2 SAAADI. Trimming removed 6 bases from V and 0 bases from J, with 14 bases in between. There are 16 residues in the CDR3. CDR3 nucleotide sequence: TGCGCCAGCAGGCCGACAGGCGGACCAACTAATGAAAAACTGTTTTTT. This sequence encodes CASRPTGGPTNEKLFF.